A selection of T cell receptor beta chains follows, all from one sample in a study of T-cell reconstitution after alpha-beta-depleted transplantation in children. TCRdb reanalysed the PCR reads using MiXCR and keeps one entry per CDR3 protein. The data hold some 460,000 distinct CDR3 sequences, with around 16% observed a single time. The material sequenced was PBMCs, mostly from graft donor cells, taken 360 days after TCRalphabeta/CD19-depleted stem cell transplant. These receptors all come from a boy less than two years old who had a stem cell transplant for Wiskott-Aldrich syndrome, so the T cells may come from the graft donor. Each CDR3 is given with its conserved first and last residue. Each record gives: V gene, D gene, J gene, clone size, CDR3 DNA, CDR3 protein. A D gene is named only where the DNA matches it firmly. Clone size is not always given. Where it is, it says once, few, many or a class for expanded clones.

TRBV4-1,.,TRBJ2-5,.,TGCGCCAGCAGCCAAGTTTACCTAGTCGGTGGGCGAGAGACCCAGTACTTC,CASSQVYLVGGRETQYF
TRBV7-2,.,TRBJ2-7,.,TGTGCCAGCAGCTTAGAACTAGTCTCCTACGAGCAGTACTTC,CASSLELVSYEQYF
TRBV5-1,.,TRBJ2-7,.,TGCGCCAGCAGCTTGGTCCCCATTGCCGTTAGCCCGTACGAGCAGTACTTC,CASSLVPIAVSPYEQYF
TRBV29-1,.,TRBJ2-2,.,TGCAGCGGTTCAGGGTGGGCCGGGGAGCTGTTTTTT,CSGSGWAGELFF
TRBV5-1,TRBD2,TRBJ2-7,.,TGCGCCAGCAGCCCTAGCGGGAGGGCCGCCTACGAGCAGTACTTC,CASSPSGRAAYEQYF
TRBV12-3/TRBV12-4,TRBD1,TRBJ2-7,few,TGTGCCAGCAGTTTACAGGGACAGGGGATGTACGAGCAGTACTTC,CASSLQGQGMYEQYF
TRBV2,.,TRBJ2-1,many,TGTGCCAGCAGTGAATCGCGGCCGGCCTACAATGAGCAGTTCTTC,CASSESRPAYNEQFF
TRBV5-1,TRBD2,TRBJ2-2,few,TGCGCCAGCAGCTCCTACCCTGGACTAGACATAGCCGGGGAGCTGTTTTTT,CASSSYPGLDIAGELFF
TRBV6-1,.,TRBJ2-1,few,TGTGCCAGCAGCCGGGACCTCCTGTACAATGAGCAGTTCTTC,CASSRDLLYNEQFF
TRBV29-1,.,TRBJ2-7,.,TGCAGCGTTGCCAGGGGCCCTCCCTACGAGCAGTACTTC,CSVARGPPYEQYF
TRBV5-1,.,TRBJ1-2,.,TGCGCCAGCAGCTTGGACGATGGGACGGATAACTATGGCTACACCTTC,CASSLDDGTDNYGYTF
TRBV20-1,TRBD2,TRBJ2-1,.,TGCAGTGCTAGATCCCTAGCGGCTTACAATGAGCAGTTCTTC,CSARSLAAYNEQFF
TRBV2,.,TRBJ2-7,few,TGTGCCAGCAGCGTCGACTATAAAGGCTACGAGCAGTACTTC,CASSVDYKGYEQYF
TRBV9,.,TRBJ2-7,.,TGTGCCAGCAGCCGCTCGGGGGCCAGGGCTAACGAGCAGTACTTC,CASSRSGARANEQYF
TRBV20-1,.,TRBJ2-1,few,TGCAGCGCGGGACATAGCTCCTACAATGAGCAGTTCTTC,CSAGHSSYNEQFF
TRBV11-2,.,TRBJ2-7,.,TGTGCCAGCAGCTTAGCCCCCGGGGCCTACGAGCAGTACTTC,CASSLAPGAYEQYF
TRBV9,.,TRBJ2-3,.,TGTGCCAGCAGCGTAGCCGGGGAAGCTCGGCCAGATACGCAGTATTTT,CASSVAGEARPDTQYF
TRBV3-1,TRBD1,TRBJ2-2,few,TGTGCCAGCAGCCGAAGGACAGGGGGGACCGGGGAGCTGTTTTTT,CASSRRTGGTGELFF
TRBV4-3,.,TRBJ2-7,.,TGCGCCAGCAGCCAATCGACGACCTCCTACGAGCAGTACTTC,CASSQSTTSYEQYF
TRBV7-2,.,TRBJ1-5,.,TGTGCCAGCAGCTCACGGACAGACAATCAGCCCCAGCATTTT,CASSSRTDNQPQHF
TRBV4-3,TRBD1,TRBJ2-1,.,TGCGCCAGCAGCCCTAGCCAACACAGGGGTTCCTACAATGAGCAGTTCTTC,CASSPSQHRGSYNEQFF
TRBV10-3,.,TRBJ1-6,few,TGTGCCATCAGTGAGTCCCTTCCGGGGTCCTCCTATAATTCACCCCTCCACTTT,CAISESLPGSSYNSPLHF
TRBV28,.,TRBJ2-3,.,TGTGCCAGCAGTTTATTTGTAGGGACCCATAGCACAGATACGCAGTATTTT,CASSLFVGTHSTDTQYF
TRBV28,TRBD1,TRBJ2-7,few,TGTGCCAGCAGTTCGGGACAGGACCGCACCTACGAGCAGTACTTC,CASSSGQDRTYEQYF
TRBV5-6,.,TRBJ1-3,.,TGTGCCAGCAGCTTGAACACACGAGACACCATATATTTT,CASSLNTRDTIYF
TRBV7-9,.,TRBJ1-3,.,TGTGCCAGCAGCTTAGCGTACTCTGGAAACACCATATATTTT,CASSLAYSGNTIYF
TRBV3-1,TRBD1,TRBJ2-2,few,TGTGCCAGCAGCCCCACAGGGGGACGGACCGGGGAGCTGTTTTTT,CASSPTGGRTGELFF
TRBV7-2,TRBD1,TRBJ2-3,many,TGTGCCAGCAGGTTTGACAGGGGGAACTCAGATACGCAGTATTTT,CASRFDRGNSDTQYF
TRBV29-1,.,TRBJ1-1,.,TGCAGCGGCAAAGGGGGTGAAGCTTTCTTT,CSGKGGEAFF
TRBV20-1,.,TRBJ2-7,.,TGCAGTGCTGACACCGGGTTGGAGCAGTACTTC,CSADTGLEQYF
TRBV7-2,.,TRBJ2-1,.,TGTGCCAGCAGCTTAGCTACTAGCAATGAGCAGTTCTTC,CASSLATSNEQFF
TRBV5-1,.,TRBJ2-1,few,TGCGCCAGCAGCTTGGTTCCTAATCCCCACGGGTATGAGCAGTTCTTC,CASSLVPNPHGYEQFF
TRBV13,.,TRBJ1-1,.,TGTGCCAGCAGCCCCAGGCAGGGTCGGGGGACTGAAGCTTTCTTT,CASSPRQGRGTEAFF
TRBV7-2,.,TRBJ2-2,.,TGTGCCAGCAGCTTCACAGGGTACACCGGGGAGCTGTTTTTT,CASSFTGYTGELFF
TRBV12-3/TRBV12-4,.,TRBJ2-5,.,TGTGCCAGCAGTTTTCTCAGGCTCACGGGGGAGACCCAGTACTTC,CASSFLRLTGETQYF